These T cell receptor beta chains were read from a single sample in a study of blood T cell repertoires in COVID-19. Profiling relied on immunoSEQ multiplex PCR, and the TCRdb table lists in-frame clones only, not all of them. The data show fewer than 200,000 clones, 80% to 90% seen once. Sequenced material: peripheral blood. These receptors were collected from a man between 18 and 35 years old who had recovered from COVID-19. Both conserved end residues are part of each CDR3.

v_call cdr3_length cdr3_aa
TRBV5-5 16 CASSLAAGGLAETQYF
TRBV6-5 14 CAVTGGRSAGELFF
TRBV6-2/TRBV6-3 14 CASSRTSGEGTQYF
TRBV7-2 15 CASSFGIATNEKLFF
TRBV4-1 15 CASSRRDREIYEQYF
TRBV28 16 CASSPRLSEAKNIQYF
TRBV19 9 CAGHRGYTF
TRBV18 14 CASSPQGTSTEAFF
TRBV2 17 CASDPSGFAGNTGELFF
TRBV10-3 13 CAIKGVSGNTIYF